What follows are 27 T cell receptor beta chains derived from one specimen sequenced in a study of identical twins. TCRdb passed the 5' RACE reads through MiXCR, listing each CDR3 protein once. The sample includes roughly 1,500,000 distinct CDR3 sequences, more than 30% of them seen just once. Sequenced material: cord blood. Source of these receptors: a newborn girl in good health.

The chain is built from TRBV4-1 and TRBJ2-4; the match to TRBD2 covers 10 bases. Germline CDR1 and CDR2: MGHRA and YSYEKL. The length of the CDR3 is 17 residues. With 0 bases clipped from V and 2 bases from J, the junction kept 4 bases outside the gene matches. The CDR3: CASSQESSGGSKNIQYF. The CDR3 nucleotides read TGCGCCAGCAGCCAAGAATCTAGCGGGGGTTCCAAAAACATTCAGTACTTC.

V usage is TRBV14 and J usage is TRBJ2-1; 8 positions agree with TRBD2. This CDR3 contains 17 residues. The V gene's germline CDR1 is SGHDN and CDR2 FVKESK. V shed 4 bases and J 2 bases; nucleotides not matched to a gene: 10. CDR3 residues: CASSLSWYGGAYNEQFF. The CDR3 region has the DNA TGTGCCAGCAGCCTTTCCTGGTACGGGGGGGCCTACAATGAGCAGTTCTTC.

The chain joins TRBV7-2 to TRBJ1-1, with D unresolved. Germline V gives CDR1 SGHTA, CDR2 FQGNSA. Deletions cut 3 bases from V and 5 bases from J, with 7 bases between. The CDR3 is made up of 12 amino acids. The CDR3 sequence: CASSFDDTEAFF. The CDR3 DNA reads as TGTGCCAGCAGCTTCGATGATACTGAAGCTTTCTTT.

About this clonotype itself: Sequence at one end of the junction differs from germline and may be a read error. This chain joins TRBV7-9 and TRBJ1-5; 7 bases agree with TRBD1. The CDR3 has 14 amino acids. CDR1 and CDR2 from the germline V gene are SEHNR and FQNEAQ (reference sequence). Here the CDR3 reads CASSSTTGTQPQHF. CDR3 DNA: TGCGCCAGCAGCTCAACGACAGGGACACAGCCCCAGCATTTT.

This sequence joins TRBV25-1 and TRBJ1-2, with D unresolved. V shed 1 base and J shed 2 bases, with 11 bases lying between them. CDR1 and CDR2 from the germline V gene are MGHDK and SYGVNS. The CDR3 runs 15 residues. The CDR3 here is CASSEWRGFNYGYTF. The DNA for the CDR3 is TGTGCCAGCAGTGAATGGCGGGGATTCAACTATGGCTACACCTTC.

The chain combines TRBV6-5 with TRBJ2-3, with 10 bases matching TRBD2. CDR1 and CDR2 (germline): MNHEY, SVGAGI. There are 17 residues in the CDR3. Germline trimming cut 0 bases from V and 3 bases from J; bases unmatched to any gene: 6. Here the CDR3 reads CASSYSTASGGTDTQYF. CDR3 sequence (DNA): TGTGCCAGCAGTTACTCGACCGCTAGCGGGGGAACAGATACGCAGTATTTT.

The chain is built from TRBV20-1 and TRBJ2-4, with D possibly matching TRBD2 (6 bases). Near its end, the DNA agrees better with TRBJ2-5, so the J call may be wrong. This CDR3 has 14 residues. Germline lookup yields CDR1 DFQATT and CDR2 SNEGSKA (reference sequence). CDR3 coding DNA: TGCAGTGCCTCCCCCCGGGCGGGGAGGGAGACCCAGTACTTC. Amino acids: CSASPRAGRETQYF.

CDR3 nucleotide sequence: TGTGCCAGCAGTTCCAGATCAGGGACAGGGACCTACGAGCAGTACTTC. Protein product: CASSSRSGTGTYEQYF. V and J are TRBV28 and TRBJ2-7; the match to TRBD1 covers 9 bases. CDR3 size: 16 residues. Germline V gene lookup returns CDR1 MDHEN and CDR2 SYDVKM. V gave up 4 bases and J gave up 2 bases; unmatched junction bases: 9.

This sequence joins TRBV20-1 and TRBJ2-3, with D perhaps TRBD1 (6 bases). Germline lookup yields CDR1 DFQATT and CDR2 SNEGSKA (reference sequence). V was pared by 3 bases and J by 1 base, with 14 bases between. The CDR3 contains 15 residues. CDR3 in amino acids: CSASRGSLGTDTQYF. The CDR3 DNA is TGCAGTGCTAGTAGGGGGAGTCTGGGCACAGATACGCAGTATTTT.

This clonotype was observed a few times. The V call is TRBV20-1, the J call TRBJ2-5, with a tentative D call TRBD2 (5 bases). The DNA matches TRBJ2-7 better at its end, which makes the J call doubtful. The CDR3 totals 14 residues. Germline values: CDR1 DFQATT, CDR2 SNEGSKA (reference sequence). As DNA, the CDR3 is TGCAGTGCTAGAGTTCGGGGAGCCAGCTACGAGCAGTACTTC. Translated: CSARVRGASYEQYF.

This sequence joins TRBV20-1 and TRBJ1-2; D remains ambiguous. The V gene's germline CDR1 is DFQATT and CDR2 SNEGSKA (reference sequence). The CDR3 runs to 13 residues. Between the trimmed V and J ends, which lost 3 bases and 1 base, there was a span of 9 bases. For the CDR3, the DNA is TGCAGTGCTAGCCCGGGCAGTAACTATGGCTACACCTTC. Its translation: CSASPGSNYGYTF.

V gene TRBV20-1 combines with J gene TRBJ1-1; D is uncertain. CDR1 DFQATT and CDR2 SNEGSKA come from the germline V gene (reference sequence). The CDR3 is 11 residues long. V was trimmed by 4 bases and J by 1 base, leaving 4 bases between them. In DNA form, the CDR3 reads TGCAGTGCTAAGCGGAACACTGAAGCTTTCTTT. Translation: CSAKRNTEAFF.

The CDR3 DNA sequence: TGTGCCAGCAGTCGGACAGCCGATAAAGAGACCCAGTACTTC. This translates into CASSRTADKETQYF. This chain uses TRBV5-4 with TRBJ2-5; D is perhaps TRBD1 (6 bases). Trimming removed 5 bases from V and 3 bases from J, with 14 bases in between. The CDR3 runs to 14 residues. CDR1 and CDR2 (germline): SGHNT, YYREEE (reference sequence). The full variable domain, rest sourced from reference TRBV5-4 and TRBJ2-5, is ETGVTQSPTHLIKTRGQQVTLRCSSQSGHNTVSWYQQALGQGPQFIFQYYREEENGRGNFPPRFSGLQFPNYSSELNVNALELDDSALYLCASSRTADKETQYFGPGTRLLVL.

This clonotype was picked up a small number of times. The rearrangement uses TRBV5-1 and TRBJ2-1; 7 bases are a match to TRBD2. This CDR3 is 17 amino acids long. Germline lookup yields CDR1 SGHRS and CDR2 YFSETQ. The V gene end was trimmed by 4 bases and the J gene end by 0 bases; junction bases not matched to a gene: 10. The CDR3 loop is CASSLGPIAGSYNEQFF. DNA for the CDR3: TGCGCCAGCAGCCTCGGGCCGATAGCGGGCTCCTACAATGAGCAGTTCTTC.

The gene calls are TRBV3-1 and TRBJ2-3; D might be TRBD1 (5 bases). The germline gives CDR1 LGHDT, CDR2 YNNKEL (reference sequence). The CDR3 is made up of 17 amino acids. The V end was cut by 0 bases, the J end by 1 base, with 14 bases between. The CDR3 region has the DNA TGTGCCAGCAGCCAAGATCTTGGGGCGGAAGGCACAGATACGCAGTATTTT. Protein sequence: CASSQDLGAEGTDTQYF.

The J gene is TRBJ1-4, the V gene TRBV6-5; D gene uncertain. The CDR3 loop spans 14 amino acids. Germline CDR1 and CDR2: MNHEY and SVGAGI. V was clipped by 5 bases and J by 4 bases, with 11 bases between them. The CDR3 is CASSPRGGNEKLFF. The CDR3 coding sequence is TGTGCCAGCAGTCCCCGGGGAGGTAATGAAAAACTGTTTTTT.

CDR3 DNA sequence: TGTGCCAGCCTGAGACAGGGAGGCGCTTTCTTT. This sequence encodes CASLRQGGAFF. V gene TRBV21-1 combines with J gene TRBJ1-1; the table gives TRBD1 as D, unverified against the DNA. TRBV21-1 counts as a pseudogene. The CDR3 has 11 residues.

For the CDR3, the DNA is TGTGCCAGCAGCACTCGGACGGTGGAGACCCAGTACTTC. This sequence encodes CASSTRTVETQYF. The chain links TRBV7-8 to TRBJ2-5; D gene ambiguous. CDR3 length: 13 amino acids. The V gene's germline CDR1 is SGHVS and CDR2 FQNEAQ. Between the trimmed V and J ends, which lost 5 bases and 5 bases, there was a span of 12 bases.

This clonotype was observed a few times. The V call is TRBV27, the J call TRBJ2-4; D might be TRBD1 (5 bases). V was trimmed by 6 bases and J by 1 base, leaving 16 bases between them. Germline CDR1 MNHEY, CDR2 SMNVEV (reference sequence). This CDR3 contains 16 residues. CDR3 sequence: CASRPQGALAKNIQYF. The CDR3 DNA sequence: TGTGCCAGCAGGCCTCAAGGGGCCCTGGCCAAAAACATTCAGTACTTC.

The chain carries TRBV7-9 and TRBJ2-3; D is uncertain. CDR1 and CDR2 from the germline V gene are SEHNR and FQNEAQ (reference sequence). V lost 1 base to trimming and J lost 6 bases, with 8 bases between them. The CDR3 runs to 13 residues. In DNA, the CDR3 is TGTGCCAGCAGCTTAGGCTCGAAGGATACGCAGTATTTT. Its translation: CASSLGSKDTQYF.

The V and J genes are TRBV18 and TRBJ2-6, with 7 positions matching TRBD1. CDR1 is KGHSH, CDR2 LQKENI, per germline. The CDR3 totals 18 residues. Losses at the gene ends were 2 bases for V and 0 bases for J; bases not matched to a gene: 7. The CDR3 sequence: CASSPSDRAVSGANVLTF. DNA of the CDR3: TGTGCCAGCTCACCAAGTGACAGGGCAGTCTCTGGGGCCAACGTCCTGACTTTC.

This clonotype was detected a few times. The chain combines TRBV5-1 with TRBJ2-7; D not resolved. Germline values: CDR1 SGHRS, CDR2 YFSETQ. The length of the CDR3 is 14 residues. Trimming pared 0 bases from V and 0 bases from J, leaving 7 bases between. CDR3 residues: CASSLAVYSYEQYF. CDR3 sequence (DNA): TGCGCCAGCAGCTTGGCCGTATACTCCTACGAGCAGTACTTC.

This clonotype was observed a handful of times. The chain employs TRBV12-3 or TRBV12-4 and TRBJ1-5, with a weak D call TRBD1 (5 bases). The length of the CDR3 is 15 residues. V was clipped by 6 bases and J by 2 bases, with 14 bases between them. As DNA, the CDR3 is TGTGCCAGCAGCCATCCCCCACAGGGCAATCAGCCCCAGCATTTT. Translation: CASSHPPQGNQPQHF.

This clonotype has just a few counts. V and J are TRBV29-1 and TRBJ2-3, with 7 bases lining up with TRBD1. J gave up 2 bases and V 6 bases, and 8 bases lay outside the gene matches. CDR3 size: 14 residues. The germline V gene encodes CDR1 SQVTM and CDR2 ANQGSEA. CDR3 residues: CSVKIQGSTDTQYF. Here the CDR3 DNA reads TGCAGCGTCAAAATACAGGGGTCCACAGATACGCAGTATTTT.

This clonotype has more than one count but fewer than ten. One junction end does not reproduce the germline sequence, and a read error may be involved. This rearrangement joins TRBV7-2 to TRBJ2-1; perhaps D is TRBD1 or TRBD2 (5 bases each). CDR1 and CDR2 (germline): SGHTA, FQGNSA. The CDR3 length is 13 residues. This chain's CDR3 is CAISLGELETQFF. CDR3 nucleotides: TGTGCCATCAGCTTGGGGGAGTTAGAGACCCAGTTCTTC.

The chain is built from TRBV16 and TRBJ2-1, with D possibly being TRBD1 (5 bases). CDR3 length: 13 residues. The germline gives CDR1 KGHSY, CDR2 FQNENV. Trimming took 6 bases from V and 5 from J, leaving 11 bases between them. The CDR3, as DNA: TGTGCCAGCAGTCCCCGCAGGGACAATGAGCAGTTCTTC. Encoded protein: CASSPRRDNEQFF.

The chain links TRBV20-1 to TRBJ2-2; D might be TRBD1 (6 bases). The CDR3 is 12 amino acids. CDR1 is DFQATT, CDR2 SNEGSKA, per germline (reference sequence). Trimming took 6 bases from V and 8 from J, leaving 13 bases between them. CDR3 residues: CSAFGTPGELFF. For the CDR3, the DNA is TGCAGTGCCTTTGGGACACCGGGGGAGCTGTTTTTT.